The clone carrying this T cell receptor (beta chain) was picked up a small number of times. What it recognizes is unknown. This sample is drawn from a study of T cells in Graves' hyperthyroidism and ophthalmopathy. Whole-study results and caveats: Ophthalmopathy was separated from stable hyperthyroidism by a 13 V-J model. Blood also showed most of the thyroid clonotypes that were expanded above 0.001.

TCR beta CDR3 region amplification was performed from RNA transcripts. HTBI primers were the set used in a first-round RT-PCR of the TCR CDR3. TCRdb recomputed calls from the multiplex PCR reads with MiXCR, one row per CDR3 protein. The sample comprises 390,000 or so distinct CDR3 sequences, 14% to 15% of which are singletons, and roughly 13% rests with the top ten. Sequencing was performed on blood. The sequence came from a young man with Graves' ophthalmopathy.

The CDR3 is CASSQVAGGGEETQYF. The CDR3 nucleotides are TGTGCCAGCAGCCAAGTGGCGGGGGGCGGAGAAGAGACCCAGTACTTC. The chain joins TRBV4-2 to TRBJ2-5; the match to TRBD2 covers 8 bases. Trimming removed 1 base from V and 3 bases from J; junction bases left unmatched: 7. The CDR3 totals 16 residues. Germline V gene data show CDR1 as LGHNA and CDR2 as YNFKEQ.